These T cell receptor beta chains were read from a single sample in a study of cytomegalovirus exposure and HLA in healthy donors. Repertoires were generated with immunoSEQ multiplex PCR, while TCRdb's copy carries only in-frame clones and drops some. Here the sample spans more than 150,000 clones, over 75% being singletons. Material: PBMCs. Every receptor here comes from a girl in the first two years of life in good health and CMV-seronegative. The CDR3 runs from the conserved cysteine through the conserved F or W. A D gene is named only where the DNA matches it firmly. Size is stated for part of the rows, as once, few or many counts, or as a class when the clone is expanded.

abundance: .
j_gene: TRBJ2-5
d_gene: .
v_gene: TRBV20-1
CDR3nt: TGCAGTGCCCCCAGGGTGGAGACCCAGTACTTC
CDR3aa: CSAPRVETQYF

abundance: .
j_gene: TRBJ2-5
d_gene: .
v_gene: TRBV27
CDR3nt: TGTGCCAGCAGTGCGACAGTAAGGCTCCCAGAGACCCAGTACTTC
CDR3aa: CASSATVRLPETQYF

abundance: .
j_gene: TRBJ1-6
d_gene: .
v_gene: TRBV6-5
CDR3nt: TGTGCCAGCAGTTACTCCGAGTCTAATTCACCCCTCCACTTT
CDR3aa: CASSYSESNSPLHF

abundance: few
j_gene: TRBJ1-2
d_gene: .
v_gene: TRBV4-1
CDR3nt: TGCGCCAGCAGCCATTCCAGGGGTGACTATGGCTACACCTTC
CDR3aa: CASSHSRGDYGYTF

abundance: .
j_gene: TRBJ2-5
d_gene: TRBD2
v_gene: TRBV11-2
CDR3nt: TGTGCCAGCAGCTGGTTCGGGACTAGCATCCAAGAGACCCAGTACTTC
CDR3aa: CASSWFGTSIQETQYF

abundance: .
j_gene: TRBJ1-5
d_gene: TRBD1
v_gene: TRBV18
CDR3nt: TGTGCCAGCTCTGCGACAGGGACCAGCAATCAGCCCCAGCATTTT
CDR3aa: CASSATGTSNQPQHF

abundance: .
j_gene: TRBJ1-4
d_gene: TRBD1
v_gene: TRBV7-8
CDR3nt: TGTGCCAGCAGCTTCCGGGACAGTCGTGAAAAACTGTTTTTT
CDR3aa: CASSFRDSREKLFF

abundance: .
j_gene: TRBJ2-7
d_gene: TRBD2
v_gene: TRBV9
CDR3nt: TGTGCCAGCAGCGCCCGCCCCGGGACTAGCGGGAGGGCCAGTGAGCAGTACTTC
CDR3aa: CASSARPGTSGRASEQYF

abundance: .
j_gene: TRBJ1-6
d_gene: .
v_gene: TRBV6-1
CDR3nt: TGTGCCAGCAGTGAAGCTTTGGGCAGGCCAAATTCACCCCTCCACTTT
CDR3aa: CASSEALGRPNSPLHF

abundance: .
j_gene: TRBJ1-2
d_gene: .
v_gene: TRBV29-1
CDR3nt: TGCAGCGTTGACCCCGAGGCTAACTATGGCTACACCTTC
CDR3aa: CSVDPEANYGYTF

abundance: .
j_gene: TRBJ1-2
d_gene: .
v_gene: TRBV4-2
CDR3nt: TGTGCCAGCAGCCAAGGGTTGACAGGCCGAAGTGGCTATGGCTACACCTTC
CDR3aa: CASSQGLTGRSGYGYTF

abundance: .
j_gene: TRBJ1-3
d_gene: TRBD1
v_gene: TRBV6-5
CDR3nt: TGTGCCAGCAGTTACGCGGCCAGGGGGGGAAACACCATATATTTT
CDR3aa: CASSYAARGGNTIYF

abundance: few
j_gene: TRBJ2-5
d_gene: .
v_gene: TRBV2
CDR3nt: TGTGCCAGCAGTGTGGGGAGACTAGAGACCCAGTACTTC
CDR3aa: CASSVGRLETQYF

abundance: .
j_gene: TRBJ2-7
d_gene: TRBD2
v_gene: TRBV6-6
CDR3nt: TGTGCCAGCAGTTACTCGTCGCTAGCGGTCTACGAGCAGTACTTC
CDR3aa: CASSYSSLAVYEQYF

abundance: few
j_gene: TRBJ1-2
d_gene: .
v_gene: TRBV6-1
CDR3nt: TGTGCCAGCACTCAGGGGAACAATGGCTACACCTTC
CDR3aa: CASTQGNNGYTF

abundance: .
j_gene: TRBJ2-3
d_gene: TRBD2
v_gene: TRBV9
CDR3nt: TGTGCCAGCAGCGTAGGCACTAGCGGTTCAGATACGCAGTATTTT
CDR3aa: CASSVGTSGSDTQYF